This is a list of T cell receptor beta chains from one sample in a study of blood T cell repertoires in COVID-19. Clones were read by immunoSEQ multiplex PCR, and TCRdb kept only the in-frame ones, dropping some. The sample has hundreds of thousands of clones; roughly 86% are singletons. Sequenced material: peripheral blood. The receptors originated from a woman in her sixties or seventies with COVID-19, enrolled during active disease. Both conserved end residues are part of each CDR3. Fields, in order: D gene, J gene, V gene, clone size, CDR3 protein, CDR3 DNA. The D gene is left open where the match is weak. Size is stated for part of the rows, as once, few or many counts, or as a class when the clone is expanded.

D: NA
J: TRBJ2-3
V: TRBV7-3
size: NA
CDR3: CASSPMRLHPTDTQYF
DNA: TGTGCCAGCAGCCCTATGAGACTCCACCCCACAGATACGCAGTATTTT

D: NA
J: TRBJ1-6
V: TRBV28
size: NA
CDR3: CASSSPAVPLHF
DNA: TGTGCCAGCAGTAGCCCCGCCGTGCCCCTCCACTTT

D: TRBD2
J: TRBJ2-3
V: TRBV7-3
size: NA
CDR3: CASSDRLAGGTDTQYF
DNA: TGTGCCAGCAGCGATCGACTAGCGGGGGGGACAGATACGCAGTATTTT

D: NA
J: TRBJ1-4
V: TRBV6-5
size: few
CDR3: CASRRDFATNEKLFF
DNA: TGTGCCAGCAGACGGGACTTTGCAACTAATGAAAAACTGTTTTTT

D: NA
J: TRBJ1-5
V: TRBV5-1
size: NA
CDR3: CASSFGQGNNQPQHF
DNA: TGCGCCAGCAGCTTCGGGCAGGGGAACAATCAGCCCCAGCATTTT

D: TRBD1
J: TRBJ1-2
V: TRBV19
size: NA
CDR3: CASSISGTALYGYTF
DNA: TGTGCCAGTAGTATCTCCGGGACAGCTCTGTATGGCTACACCTTC

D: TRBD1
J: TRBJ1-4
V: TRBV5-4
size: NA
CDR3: CASSFRTGVEKLFF
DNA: TGTGCCAGCAGCTTCAGGACAGGGGTTGAAAAACTGTTTTTT

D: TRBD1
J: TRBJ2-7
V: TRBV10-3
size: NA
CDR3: CAITLGQGAYEQYF
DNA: TGTGCCATCACGCTAGGCCAGGGGGCTTACGAGCAGTACTTC

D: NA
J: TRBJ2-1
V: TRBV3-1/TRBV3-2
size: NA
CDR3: CASSRRGNEQFF
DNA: TGTGCCAGCAGCCGCCGGGGCAATGAGCAGTTCTTC

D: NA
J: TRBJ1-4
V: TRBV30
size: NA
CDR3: CAWSRRGAEKLFF
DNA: TGTGCCTGGAGTCGACGCGGTGCTGAAAAACTGTTTTTT

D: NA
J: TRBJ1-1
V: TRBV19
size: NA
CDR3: CASREGVTEAFF
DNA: TGTGCCAGTCGGGAGGGGGTGACTGAAGCTTTCTTT